One sample yielded the 25 T cell receptor beta chains listed below, sequenced in a study of persistence of HIV-infected CD4 T cells. Overlapping HIV-1 Gag 15-mer peptides at about 1 ug per peptide per mL were used. Sorting selected CD4+ T cells upregulating both CD40 ligand and CD69. The libraries were made with immunoSEQ version 4 in survey mode. TCRdb's copy holds only in-frame clones and misses some; the assay was immunoSEQ multiplex PCR. The data hold fewer than 35,000 clones, with roughly 70% observed a single time. For these TCRs, the target antigens are not known. Sample: CD4+ T cells sorted from PBMCs after approximately 19-hour stimulation, taken from a patient who received antiretroviral therapy. The receptor source for this set is an adult man with HIV who was CMV-seropositive.

This clone was observed a few times. The chain carries TRBV28 and TRBJ1-1; D call uncertain. The CDR3 totals 14 residues. Trimming took 2 bases from V and 0 from J, leaving 7 bases between them. Germline V gene data show CDR1 as MDHEN and CDR2 as SYDVKM. The CDR3 DNA sequence: TGTGCCAGCAGTTTAGGGCCCATGAACACTGAAGCTTTCTTT. Translating gives CASSLGPMNTEAFF.

The V gene is TRBV18, the J gene TRBJ2-2; a possible D gene is TRBD2 (6 bases). The CDR3 has 14 residues. Germline-derived CDR1 and CDR2 are KGHSH and LQKENI. Deletions cut 8 bases from V and 5 bases from J, with 15 bases between. CDR3 region: CASLEGQYTGELFF. The CDR3 DNA is TGTGCCAGCCTGGAGGGGCAGTATACCGGGGAGCTGTTTTTT.

The rearrangement joins TRBV4-2 to TRBJ2-2, with 10 bases lining up with TRBD1. Trimming at V came to 10 bases and at J to 3 bases, leaving 8 bases not matched to a gene. CDR3 size: 15 residues. Germline CDR1 LGHNA, CDR2 YNFKEQ. The DNA of the CDR3 is TGTGCCACAGGACAGGGGGTTTTTGACACCGGGGAGCTGTTTTTT. Translated: CATGQGVFDTGELFF.

The CDR3 sequence is CAISETSNQPQHF. The CDR3 region has the DNA TGTGCCATCAGTGAGACCTCTAATCAGCCCCAGCATTTT. The V and J genes are TRBV10-3 and TRBJ1-5; D is unresolved. The CDR3 consists of 13 residues. From germline, CDR1 is ENHRY and CDR2 SYGVKD. Trimming shortened V by 2 bases and J by 4 bases, and 6 bases separated the two germline ends.

The V call is TRBV5-1, the J call TRBJ1-5, with TRBD1 matching 11 bases. The CDR3 is made up of 17 amino acids. Trimming cost V 4 bases and J 3 bases; bases outside gene matches: 9. Germline values: CDR1 SGHRS, CDR2 YFSETQ. The CDR3 sequence is CASSISGTGGTNQPQHF. CDR3 bases: TGCGCCAGCAGCATCTCCGGGACAGGGGGTACCAATCAGCCCCAGCATTTT.

For the CDR3, the DNA is TGTGCCAGCTCCCTTGGGACGTACAATGAGCAGTTCTTC. Amino acids: CASSLGTYNEQFF. The rearrangement joins TRBV18 to TRBJ2-1; perhaps D is TRBD1 or TRBD2 (5 bases each). Germline V CDR1 and CDR2: KGHSH, LQKENI. CDR3 length equals 13 residues. V gave up 6 bases and J gave up 4 bases, with 10 bases separating them.

The V call is TRBV19, the J call TRBJ2-1; D may be TRBD1 (5 bases). The germline V gene has CDR1 LNHDA and CDR2 SQIVND (reference sequence). Trimming took off 7 bases at V and 6 bases at J, with 25 bases between the two ends. The CDR3 spans 17 residues. The CDR3 loop is CASTLRKGQLTGNEQFF. DNA of the CDR3: TGTGCCAGTACCTTAAGAAAGGGGCAACTCACGGGCAATGAGCAGTTCTTC.

The J gene is TRBJ2-2, the V gene TRBV12-3 or TRBV12-4; D might be TRBD1 (5 bases). V gave up 6 bases and J gave up 3 bases, with 8 bases separating them. This CDR3 has 13 amino acids. The CDR3: CASRTDHTGELFF. DNA of the CDR3: TGTGCCAGCAGGACAGACCACACCGGGGAGCTGTTTTTT.

The chain carries TRBV6-2 or TRBV6-3 and TRBJ1-2; 7 bases match TRBD1. This CDR3 contains 16 residues. Looked up from germline, CDR1 is MNHEY and CDR2 is SVGEGT. J gave up 0 bases and V 2 bases, and 6 bases lay outside the gene matches. The CDR3 sequence: CASSYPTGLANYGYTF. CDR3 sequence (DNA): TGTGCCAGCAGTTACCCGACAGGGCTCGCTAACTATGGCTACACCTTC.

This clone was seen just once. This chain connects TRBV29-1 to TRBJ2-2, with D perhaps TRBD2 (6 bases). Looked up from germline, CDR1 is SQVTM and CDR2 is ANQGSEA. This CDR3 comprises 13 residues. V was clipped by 1 base and J by 7 bases, with 10 bases between them. The chain's CDR3 is CSVEVRRGGELFF. DNA of the CDR3: TGCAGCGTTGAAGTCCGGAGGGGCGGGGAGCTGTTTTTT.

By share, this clone ranks as medium-sized. The chain couples TRBV29-1 to TRBJ1-1, with 9 bases identical to TRBD1. In germline, CDR1 is SQVTM, CDR2 ANQGSEA. Trimming removed 6 bases from V and 1 base from J; junction bases left unmatched: 3. The CDR3 covers 13 residues. CDR3 DNA sequence: TGCAGCGTAGGGGACAGGGCGAACACTGAAGCTTTCTTT. Translating gives CSVGDRANTEAFF.

The rearrangement joins TRBV7-9 to TRBJ2-5, with D possibly TRBD2 on 6 matching bases. Trimming shortened V by 7 bases and J by 3 bases, and 15 bases separated the two germline ends. Germline loops: CDR1 SEHNR, CDR2 FQNEAQ (reference sequence). This CDR3 has 14 amino acids. The CDR3 bases are TGTGCCAGCACCGACGTGGGACTTGAAGAGACCCAGTACTTC. Its protein is CASTDVGLEETQYF.

The chain employs TRBV5-6 and TRBJ2-3, with D possibly TRBD2 on 6 matching bases. This CDR3 is 15 amino acids long. Germline CDR1 and CDR2: SGHDT and YYEEEE. Trimming cost V 0 bases and J 3 bases, with 11 bases left between them. The CDR3 bases are TGTGCCAGCAGCTTGGACCCCGGGAGTACAGATACGCAGTATTTT. Encoded protein: CASSLDPGSTDTQYF.

A note on this clone: This CDR3 is missing its conserved last phenylalanine or tryptophan, likely due to a read error. Because the CDR3's place on the DNA is in doubt, the DNA is left out and the CDR3 is given as listed by TCRdb. The rearrangement links TRBV9 to TRBJ2-3; the table gives TRBD1 as D, unverified against the DNA. Counting both end residues, the CDR3 totals 9 amino acids. Germline CDR1 is SGDLS and CDR2 is YYNGEE. CDR3 loop: CASSAGQGV.

This chain uses TRBV6-5 with TRBJ1-2; 8 nucleotides match TRBD1. Germline V gene sequence: CDR1 MNHEY, CDR2 SVGAGI. Unmatched junction bases numbered 11, after V lost 4 bases and J lost 4 bases. This CDR3 is 16 amino acids long. The CDR3 DNA reads as TGTGCCAGCAGTTTCAAGGGGCAGGGGGCGAGCTATGGCTACACCTTC. The encoded protein is CASSFKGQGASYGYTF.

The rearrangement uses TRBV19 and TRBJ2-4, with D uncertain. The CDR3 consists of 12 residues. V gave up 8 bases and J gave up 1 base, with 6 bases separating them. Germline V CDR1 and CDR2: LNHDA, SQIVND (reference sequence). The CDR3 protein is CASGVAKNIQYF. The CDR3 coding sequence is TGTGCCAGTGGGGTGGCCAAAAACATTCAGTACTTC.

The chain uses TRBV2 and TRBJ1-5; D perhaps matches TRBD1 (5 bases). CDR3 length: 15 residues. V lost 9 bases, J lost 3 bases, and 18 bases lay in between. Per the germline V gene, CDR1 is SNHLY and CDR2 is FYNNEI. CDR3 amino acids: CASKESGVSNQPQHF. CDR3 bases: TGTGCCAGTAAGGAGTCGGGGGTGTCCAATCAGCCCCAGCATTTT.

The chain links TRBV27 to TRBJ1-6; 9 bases map to TRBD1. Trimming took 6 bases from V and 6 from J; bases not matched to a gene: 6. Germline V gene data show CDR1 as MNHEY and CDR2 as SMNVEV (reference sequence). This CDR3 is built from 15 residues. The CDR3 loop is CASRSPDRGNSPLHF. The DNA of the CDR3 is TGTGCCAGCAGATCTCCGGACAGGGGTAATTCACCCCTCCACTTT.

The chain is built from TRBV6-1 and TRBJ1-3, with D unresolved. The germline V and J ends were trimmed by 1 base and 4 bases, with 5 bases remaining between them. This CDR3 has 13 amino acids. Germline V lookup: CDR1 MNHNS, CDR2 SASEGT. The CDR3 DNA is TGTGCCAGCAGTGAAGGGGTCGGAAACACCATATATTTT. Translation gives CASSEGVGNTIYF.

A single count supports this clone. The V call is TRBV7-9, the J call TRBJ1-1; D is unresolved. Germline V CDR1 and CDR2: SEHNR, FQNEAQ (reference sequence). The CDR3 is made up of 14 amino acids. The V and J ends lost 3 bases and 5 bases respectively, with 13 bases between them. CDR3: CASSFGHSRTEAFF. Here the CDR3 DNA reads TGTGCCAGCAGCTTCGGGCACTCGAGAACTGAAGCTTTCTTT.

This clone was observed a single time. The chain carries TRBV5-1 and TRBJ1-1; 8 positions agree with TRBD1. The J segment lost 5 bases and the V segment lost 0 bases, leaving 6 bases of the junction unmatched. CDR1 SGHRS and CDR2 YFSETQ come from the germline V gene. This CDR3 has 15 residues. The CDR3 sequence is CASSLVSGGLTEAFF. The CDR3 DNA reads as TGCGCCAGCAGCTTGGTCTCAGGGGGCCTTACTGAAGCTTTCTTT.

This sequence joins TRBV27 and TRBJ1-5, with 9 nucleotides matching TRBD1. The length of the CDR3 is 18 residues. V lost 4 bases and J lost 4; bases outside the gene matches: 14. Germline V gene lookup returns CDR1 MNHEY and CDR2 SMNVEV (reference sequence). This CDR3 is CASSSLSGGTGPNQPQHF. In DNA, the CDR3 is TGTGCCAGCAGTTCCCTATCTGGGGGGACAGGGCCTAATCAGCCCCAGCATTTT.

J is TRBJ2-2 and V is TRBV5-1, with unresolved D. This CDR3 comprises 14 residues. CDR1 SGHRS and CDR2 YFSETQ come from the germline V gene. The V end was cut by 0 bases, the J end by 2 bases, with 5 bases between. The CDR3 spells CASSLVDNTGELFF. CDR3 coding DNA: TGCGCCAGCAGCTTGGTAGATAACACCGGGGAGCTGTTTTTT.

The V and J genes are TRBV19 and TRBJ1-2; possibly TRBD1 for D (5 bases). The CDR3 is 15 residues long. Trimming took 3 bases from V and 3 from J, leaving 14 bases between them. Germline CDR1 reads LNHDA; CDR2 reads SQIVND (reference sequence). CDR3 amino acids: CASSIQGKKDYGYTF. The CDR3 DNA sequence: TGTGCCAGTAGTATCCAGGGAAAGAAGGACTATGGCTACACCTTC.

The chain carries TRBV2 and TRBJ2-1; the D gene is possibly TRBD2 (5 bases). V was cut by 8 bases and J by 12 bases, with 17 bases left in between. The V gene's germline CDR1 is SNHLY and CDR2 FYNNEI. The CDR3 totals 12 residues. CDR3 nucleotides: TGTGCCAGCTTTAAGCGGAAAACTGGGCAGTTCTTC. Amino acid sequence: CASFKRKTGQFF.